This T cell receptor beta chain was sequenced for a study of a mutant IDH1 vaccine in newly diagnosed glioma. Remarks on this clone: Its matching antigen is unknown.

Time point given: week 35, safety follow-up. Every single dose of the vaccine, 300 ug of mutant IDH1 20-mer peptide, came with topical imiquimod. Diagnosis in the donors showed new WHO grade 3 or 4 astrocytomas that were IDH1-mutant and ATRX-lost. Using immunoSEQ multiplex PCR, the repertoire was profiled, and TCRdb retains in-frame clones only, with some absent. The sample includes tens of thousands of clones, 80% to 85% of them seen just once. CDR1 and CDR2 from the germline V gene are MDHEN and SYDVKM. Trimming pared 3 bases from V and 0 bases from J, leaving 12 bases between. The CDR3 extends over 17 amino acids.

Here the sequenced sample was PBMCs, taken from a glioma patient whose treatment included an IDH1 peptide vaccine. This rearrangement joins TRBV28 to TRBJ2-6; unclear D gene. The TCR comes from a man younger than 45 with glioma. CDR3 nucleotides: TGTGCCAGCAGTTTTGAGACTCCTAGCTCTGGGGCCAACGTCCTGACTTTC. Encoded protein: CASSFETPSSGANVLTF.